Shown below are 29 T cell receptor beta chains from a single sample sequenced in a study of graft-versus-host responses after intestinal transplantation (TCRdb year 2021). The time point label of this sample denotes: cells obtained before transplantation from donor or recipient. Library construction relied on the immunoSEQ multiplex PCR assay. TCRdb re-hosts the immuneACCESS table, in-frame sequences only. Its copies lack some clones; in the studies checked, an unresolved V gene accounts for under half of them, and the cause for the rest is not known. In all, the sample holds 90,000 to 150,000 clones, and roughly 96% of those were seen once. Around 3.3% of the sample rests with the top ten. These receptors have no known antigen. Sequenced material: unstimulated CD8+ T cells sorted from spleen or lymph node cells, taken before intestinal transplant. These receptor sequences come from a human donor who received an intestinal transplant.

J is TRBJ2-7 and V is TRBV5-6; TRBD2 aligns across 8 bases. This CDR3 contains 16 residues. J lost 4 bases, V lost 0 bases, and 9 bases had no gene match. Germline values: CDR1 SGHDT, CDR2 YYEEEE. CDR3 amino acids: CASSLGAGAPFYEQYF. The DNA for the CDR3 is TGTGCCAGCAGCTTGGGAGCGGGAGCCCCGTTTTACGAGCAGTACTTC.

The chain combines TRBV7-9 with TRBJ2-5; 14 bases are shared with TRBD2. With 5 bases clipped from V and 2 bases from J, the junction kept 10 bases outside the gene matches. The CDR3 covers 18 residues. The germline gives CDR1 SEHNR, CDR2 FQNEAQ (reference sequence). DNA of the CDR3: TGTGCCAGCAGCCAAGACGTAGGACTAGCGGGAGGTCAAGAGACCCAGTACTTC. It is translated as CASSQDVGLAGGQETQYF.

The rearrangement links TRBV28 to TRBJ2-7; D may match TRBD1 or TRBD2 (5 bases each). CDR1 is MDHEN and CDR2 is SYDVKM in the germline V gene. V was pared by 4 bases and J by 3 bases, with 16 bases between. This CDR3 has 15 residues. Here the CDR3 reads CASSSRAGTNYEQYF. CDR3 bases: TGTGCCAGCAGTTCACGGGCCGGGACGAACTACGAGCAGTACTTC. Together with reference TRBV28 and TRBJ2-7, the CDR3 gives the full variable domain: DVKVTQSSRYLVKRTGEKVFLECVQDMDHENMFWYRQDPGLGLRLIYFSYDVKMKEKGDIPEGYSVSREKKERFSLILESASTNQTSMYLCASSSRAGTNYEQYFGPGTRLTVT.

The chain links TRBV19 to TRBJ2-7, with D possibly matching TRBD1 (7 bases). V was clipped by 3 bases and J by 5 bases, with 11 bases between them. CDR3 size: 13 residues. In germline, CDR1 is LNHDA, CDR2 SQIVND (reference sequence). The CDR3 loop is CASSMVRGDEQYF. DNA of the CDR3: TGTGCCAGTAGTATGGTCAGGGGGGACGAGCAGTACTTC.

The J gene is TRBJ2-1, the V gene TRBV9; the match to TRBD2 covers 13 bases. V trimming: 0 bases; J trimming: 8 bases; junction bases outside the gene matches: 2. There are 15 residues in the CDR3. Germline V gene sequence: CDR1 SGDLS, CDR2 YYNGEE. The CDR3: CASSVVGTSGDEQFF. CDR3 DNA sequence: TGTGCCAGCAGCGTAGTAGGGACTAGCGGGGATGAGCAGTTCTTC.

The chain links TRBV4-1 to TRBJ2-7; D might be TRBD2 (5 bases). CDR1 and CDR2 from the germline V gene are MGHRA and YSYEKL. V lost 1 base and J lost 0, with 10 bases in between. The CDR3 extends over 15 amino acids. CDR3 amino acids: CASSQGTLSSYEQYF. CDR3 in DNA: TGCGCCAGCAGCCAAGGGACTCTTTCCTCCTACGAGCAGTACTTC.

About this clone itself: The limits of the CDR3 on the DNA are not certain, so only TCRdb's listed CDR3 is given. The chain employs TRBV28 and TRBJ2-5. Germline V CDR1 and CDR2: MDHEN, SYDVKM. Counting both end residues, the CDR3 totals 16 amino acids. CDR3 sequence reads: CASSSSWTEPQETQYF.

This clone was detected once. The J gene is TRBJ2-7, the V gene TRBV5-5, with TRBD2 matching over 7 bases. Germline V gives CDR1 SGHKS, CDR2 YYEKEE (reference sequence). V shed 4 bases and J 3 bases; nucleotides not matched to a gene: 10. CDR3 size: 15 residues. CDR3 sequence: CASSRDGGYGYEQYF. Here the CDR3 DNA reads TGTGCCAGCAGCAGGGACGGGGGGTACGGCTACGAGCAGTACTTC. The entire variable domain, with the rest obtained from reference TRBV5-5 and TRBJ2-7, is as follows: DAGVTQSPTHLIKTRGQQVTLRCSPISGHKSVSWYQQVLGQGPQFIFQYYEKEERGRGNFPDRFSARQFPNYSSELNVNALLLGDSALYLCASSRDGGYGYEQYFGPGTRLTVT.

This clone came up once. The chain joins TRBV9 to TRBJ1-4; TRBD1 matches 8 bases. The germline V gene encodes CDR1 SGDLS and CDR2 YYNGEE. V was pared by 0 bases and J by 0 bases, with 7 bases of the junction left unmatched. The CDR3 spans 18 residues. The CDR3 loop is CASSVEGQVSPTNEKLFF. CDR3 bases: TGTGCCAGCAGCGTAGAGGGACAGGTCTCCCCAACTAATGAAAAACTGTTTTTT.

V gene TRBV4-1 combines with J gene TRBJ2-7; D gene unclear. With 1 base removed from V and 2 bases from J, the gap between germline ends came to 12 bases. CDR1 MGHRA and CDR2 YSYEKL come from the germline V gene. CDR3 size: 15 residues. The CDR3 DNA is TGCGCCAGCAGCCAAGGGTATATCAGCGCCTACGAGCAGTACTTC. Translating gives CASSQGYISAYEQYF.

The chain couples TRBV7-9 to TRBJ2-1; no reliable D call. CDR1 is SEHNR and CDR2 is FQNEAQ in the germline V gene (reference sequence). Trimming stripped 6 bases from V and 10 bases from J, with 10 bases between. CDR3 length equals 11 residues. CDR3 DNA sequence: TGTGCCAGCAGTTACCTTGAGGAGCAGTTCTTC. This codes for CASSYLEEQFF.

J is TRBJ1-1 and V is TRBV7-9; perhaps TRBD1 as D (5 bases). Per the germline V gene, CDR1 is SEHNR and CDR2 is FQNEAQ (reference sequence). Trimming removed 6 bases from V and 1 base from J, with 18 bases in between. The CDR3 loop spans 16 amino acids. The CDR3 spells CASSPKVGLKNTEAFF. In DNA, the CDR3 is TGTGCCAGCAGTCCGAAGGTGGGACTAAAGAACACTGAAGCTTTCTTT.

Regarding this clone: Different DNA sequences within this sample yield the same CDR3. This chain uses TRBV9 with TRBJ2-7; D uncertain. Trimming removed 4 bases from V and 0 bases from J, with 8 bases in between. CDR3 length: 13 amino acids. Germline V lookup: CDR1 SGDLS, CDR2 YYNGEE. The CDR3 loop reads CASSPGLSYEQYF. DNA for the CDR3: TGTGCCAGCAGCCCGGGCCTCTCCTACGAGCAGTACTTC.

This clone appeared a single time. The V gene is TRBV5-1, the J gene TRBJ2-7, with TRBD1 identical over 9 bases. Trimming at V came to 4 bases and at J to 4 bases, leaving 12 bases not matched to a gene. This CDR3 is 16 amino acids long. Germline V gene lookup returns CDR1 SGHRS and CDR2 YFSETQ. CDR3 nucleotides: TGCGCCAGCAGCATGAGTTGGGGACAGGGTAATTACGAGCAGTACTTC. Its protein is CASSMSWGQGNYEQYF.

This clone was observed once. V is TRBV27 and J is TRBJ2-4, with TRBD1 matching over 7 bases. Unmatched junction bases numbered 8, after V lost 5 bases and J lost 1 base. This CDR3 has 16 amino acids. CDR1 is MNHEY and CDR2 is SMNVEV in the germline V gene (reference sequence). The chain's CDR3 is CASSLYRGSAKNIQYF. Here the CDR3 DNA reads TGTGCCAGCAGTCTCTACAGGGGATCGGCCAAAAACATTCAGTACTTC.

This clone came up once. The rearrangement links TRBV28 to TRBJ1-4; D not resolved. Trimming took off 5 bases at V and 3 bases at J, with 22 bases between the two ends. The CDR3 is 18 residues long. Per germline, CDR1 MDHEN and CDR2 SYDVKM. The CDR3 protein is CASSTPWTLVVANEKLFF. The CDR3 DNA reads TGTGCCAGCAGTACCCCCTGGACGTTGGTGGTCGCTAATGAAAAACTGTTTTTT.

This clone was seen once. V and J are TRBV7-3 and TRBJ2-3, with TRBD2 identical over 7 bases. The V segment lost 3 bases and the J segment 5 bases; nucleotides outside the gene matches: 5. This CDR3 comprises 14 residues. CDR1 is SGHTA and CDR2 is FQGTGA in the germline V gene. The CDR3 is CASSFGGSRDTQYF. CDR3 nucleotide sequence: TGTGCCAGCAGCTTCGGCGGGAGTCGAGATACGCAGTATTTT.

The V gene is TRBV7-6, the J gene TRBJ2-7; no firm D call. V lost 1 base, J lost 0 bases, and 7 bases lay in between. The CDR3 totals 14 residues. Germline V gene data show CDR1 as SGHVS and CDR2 as FNYEAQ. The CDR3 DNA sequence: TGTGCCAGCAGCTTAGGGGGATACTCCTACGAGCAGTACTTC. Translation: CASSLGGYSYEQYF. Supplemented by reference TRBV7-6 and TRBJ2-7, the full variable domain reads GAGVSQSPRYKVTKRGQDVALRCDPISGHVSLYWYRQALGQGPEFLTYFNYEAQQDKSGLPNDRFSAERPEGSISTLTIQRTEQRDSAMYRCASSLGGYSYEQYFGPGTRLTVT.

The rearrangement links TRBV4-1 to TRBJ1-4; D uncertain. CDR1 MGHRA and CDR2 YSYEKL come from the germline V gene. The CDR3 contains 14 residues. Trimming shortened V by 4 bases and J by 3 bases, and 9 bases separated the two germline ends. CDR3 sequence: CASSPRAPNEKLFF. CDR3 nucleotides: TGCGCCAGCAGCCCTAGGGCCCCTAATGAAAAACTGTTTTTT.

This clone was recorded only once. The chain is built from TRBV9 and TRBJ2-1; 9 bases are shared with TRBD2. Trimming took 4 bases from V and 0 from J; bases not matched to a gene: 14. The CDR3 totals 19 residues. Germline loops: CDR1 SGDLS, CDR2 YYNGEE. CDR3: CASSTGLALTSSSYNEQFF. The CDR3 nucleotides read TGTGCCAGCAGCACCGGACTAGCGCTTACTTCTAGCTCCTACAATGAGCAGTTCTTC.

The J gene is TRBJ2-3, the V gene TRBV9; 10 bases align to TRBD2. CDR3 length equals 16 residues. J lost 0 bases, V lost 4 bases, and 5 bases had no gene match. Germline CDR1 SGDLS, CDR2 YYNGEE. For the CDR3, the DNA is TGTGCCAGCAGCTCGCGGACTAGCGGAAGCACAGATACGCAGTATTTT. Protein: CASSSRTSGSTDTQYF. The whole variable domain, filled in from reference TRBV9 and TRBJ2-3, reads DSGVTQTPKHLITATGQRVTLRCSPRSGDLSVYWYQQSLDQGLQFLIQYYNGEERAKGNILERFSAQQFPDLHSELNLSSLELGDSALYFCASSSRTSGSTDTQYFGPGTRLTVL.

This clone is a singleton in its sample. This chain joins TRBV30 and TRBJ1-2; D might be TRBD1 (6 bases). Germline V gene data show CDR1 as GTSNPN and CDR2 as SVGIG (reference sequence). The CDR3 sequence is 17 residues long. The V end lost 8 bases, the J end lost 0 bases, and 25 bases lay between the germline ends. The chain's CDR3 is CAQSGIGDNPSNYGYTF. In DNA form, the CDR3 reads TGTGCCCAAAGTGGGATAGGGGACAATCCTTCTAACTATGGCTACACCTTC.

The chain is built from TRBV9 and TRBJ2-3; D is uncertain. The ends were cut back, 0 bases at V and 2 bases at J, with 4 bases in the middle. The germline gives CDR1 SGDLS, CDR2 YYNGEE. This CDR3 has 13 amino acids. The CDR3: CASSVVSTDTQYF. The DNA for the CDR3 is TGTGCCAGCAGCGTAGTGTCCACAGATACGCAGTATTTT. The complete variable domain, with remaining parts taken from reference TRBV9 and TRBJ2-3, reads DSGVTQTPKHLITATGQRVTLRCSPRSGDLSVYWYQQSLDQGLQFLIQYYNGEERAKGNILERFSAQQFPDLHSELNLSSLELGDSALYFCASSVVSTDTQYFGPGTRLTVL.

The chain couples TRBV29-1 to TRBJ2-7; D gene ambiguous. V was pared by 4 bases and J by 5 bases, with 6 bases between. The CDR3 runs to 10 residues. Germline CDR1 SQVTM, CDR2 ANQGSEA. In DNA form, the CDR3 reads TGCAGCGTTGTGTACGACGAGCAGTACTTC. Its protein is CSVVYDEQYF.

Concerning this clone: The junction differs from germline at one of its ends, possibly a read error. The gene calls are TRBV7-3 and TRBJ2-1, with D perhaps being TRBD1 or TRBD2 (5 bases each). This CDR3 has 15 residues. CDR1 and CDR2 from the germline V gene are SGHTA and FQGTGA. The DNA for the CDR3 is TGTGCCAGCAGCCCCGTGGGGGAGTTCGACAATGAGCAGCTCTTC. Translation gives CASSPVGEFDNEQLF.

The chain employs TRBV28 and TRBJ2-7; tentative D call: TRBD1 (5 bases). Trimming stripped 3 bases from V and 5 bases from J, with 11 bases between. The CDR3 totals 13 residues. Germline CDR1 and CDR2: MDHEN and SYDVKM. The DNA for the CDR3 is TGTGCCAGCAGTTTTCAGGGTACCCACGAGCAGTACTTC. Its protein is CASSFQGTHEQYF. Filled out from reference TRBV28 and TRBJ2-7, the complete variable domain reads DVKVTQSSRYLVKRTGEKVFLECVQDMDHENMFWYRQDPGLGLRLIYFSYDVKMKEKGDIPEGYSVSREKKERFSLILESASTNQTSMYLCASSFQGTHEQYFGPGTRLTVT.

V is TRBV2 and J is TRBJ2-1; D uncertain. Germline V CDR1 and CDR2: SNHLY, FYNNEI. Trimming took off 6 bases at V and 10 bases at J, with 7 bases between the two ends. The CDR3 totals 10 residues. The CDR3 DNA follows: TGTGCCAGCAGGCGTCAAGAGCAGTTCTTC. The encoded protein is CASRRQEQFF.

The rearrangement links TRBV28 to TRBJ2-3; no clear D gene. Germline V CDR1 and CDR2: MDHEN, SYDVKM. This CDR3 region has 13 residues. V was cut by 3 bases and J by 0 bases, with 4 bases left in between. This chain's CDR3 is CASSFSSTDTQYF. The CDR3 coding sequence is TGTGCCAGCAGTTTTTCCAGCACAGATACGCAGTATTTT.

V usage is TRBV7-8 and J usage is TRBJ1-2; D remains ambiguous. Germline lookup yields CDR1 SGHVS and CDR2 FQNEAQ. Trimming pared 5 bases from V and 5 bases from J, leaving 15 bases between. The CDR3 is made up of 14 amino acids. For the CDR3, the DNA is TGTGCCAGCAGCCCTAAGACCCGAGGGTATGGCTACACCTTC. This sequence encodes CASSPKTRGYGYTF.